The clone carrying this TCR beta chain came up a few times. The CDR3 is 15 amino acids. V lost 5 bases to trimming and J lost 4 bases; unmatched junction nucleotides: 7. These data belong to a study of CD8 T cells in ankylosing spondylitis. Via MiXCR, TCRdb re-called the 5' RACE reads, giving one row per CDR3 protein. The sample lists under 200,000 distinct CDR3 sequences, 10% to 15% occurring once. What was sequenced was blood, either unsorted or a sorted T cell fraction (not recorded which). This TCR derives from a female donor with ankylosing spondylitis or in good health (not recorded which). The J gene is TRBJ2-1, the V gene TRBV12-3 or TRBV12-4; 8 bases agree with TRBD1. The CDR3 DNA sequence: TGTGCCAGCAGTCCCGGGACAGGTAGATACAATGAGCAGTTCTTC. This codes for CASSPGTGRYNEQFF.